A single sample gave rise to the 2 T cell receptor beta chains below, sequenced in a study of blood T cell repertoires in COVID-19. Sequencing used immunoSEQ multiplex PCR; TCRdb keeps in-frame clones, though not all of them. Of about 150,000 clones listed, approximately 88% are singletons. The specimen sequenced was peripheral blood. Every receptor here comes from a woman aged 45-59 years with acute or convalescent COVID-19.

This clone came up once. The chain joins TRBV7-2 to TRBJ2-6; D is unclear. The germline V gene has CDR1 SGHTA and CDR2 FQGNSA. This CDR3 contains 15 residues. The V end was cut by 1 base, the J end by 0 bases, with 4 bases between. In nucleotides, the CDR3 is TGTGCCAGCAGCTTAGAACACTCTGGGGCCAACGTCCTGACTTTC. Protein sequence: CASSLEHSGANVLTF.

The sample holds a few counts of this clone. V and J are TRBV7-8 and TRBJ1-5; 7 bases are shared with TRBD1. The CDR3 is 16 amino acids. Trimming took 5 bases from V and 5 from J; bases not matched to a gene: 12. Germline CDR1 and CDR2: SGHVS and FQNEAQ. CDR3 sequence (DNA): TGTGCCAGCAGCCCAATCGTTCCGGGACAGCATCAGCCCCAGCATTTT. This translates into CASSPIVPGQHQPQHF.